This passage covers 17 T cell receptor beta chains from one sample sequenced in a study of blood T cell repertoires in COVID-19. Libraries were prepared by immunoSEQ multiplex PCR; TCRdb keeps only in-frame clonotypes and omits some of them. The table has 180,000 or so clones, about 91% seen once. The sequencing input was peripheral blood. These receptors all come from a woman between 25 and 40 years old with acute or convalescent COVID-19.

The chain is built from TRBV2 and TRBJ1-5; D unresolved. Germline CDR1 SNHLY, CDR2 FYNNEI. Trimming pared 2 bases from V and 13 bases from J, leaving 9 bases between. CDR3 length: 11 residues. The CDR3 DNA reads as TGTGCCAGCAGTGAATTGGAGGGACAGCATTTT. It is translated as CASSELEGQHF.

This rearrangement joins TRBV30 to TRBJ2-7, with D tentatively TRBD2 (6 bases). The CDR3 loop spans 14 amino acids. The ends were cut back, 3 bases at V and 1 base at J, with 13 bases in the middle. CDR1 is GTSNPN and CDR2 is SVGIG in the germline V gene (reference sequence). CDR3 sequence reads: CAWRPGLLSYEQYF. CDR3 nucleotides: TGTGCCTGGAGGCCGGGACTCCTTTCCTACGAGCAGTACTTC.

The chain couples TRBV19 to TRBJ1-3; no clear D gene. Germline lookup yields CDR1 LNHDA and CDR2 SQIVND (reference sequence). With 4 bases removed from V and 4 bases from J, the gap between germline ends came to 5 bases. The CDR3 sequence is 12 residues long. In DNA form, the CDR3 reads TGTGCCAGTAGTAATGGCGGAAACACCATATATTTT. Protein: CASSNGGNTIYF.

The chain carries TRBV6-5 and TRBJ1-3; D is ambiguous. Germline lookup yields CDR1 MNHEY and CDR2 SVGAGI. This CDR3 is 14 amino acids long. V was shortened by 5 bases and J by 1 base, with 9 bases between the two germline ends. The CDR3 DNA is TGTGCCAGCAGTCGAACCTATTCTGGAAACACCATATATTTT. Protein: CASSRTYSGNTIYF.

The rearrangement links TRBV12-3 or TRBV12-4 to TRBJ1-5; D remains ambiguous. Trimming cost V 2 bases and J 8 bases, with 10 bases left between them. The CDR3 is 13 residues long. In nucleotides, the CDR3 is TGTGCCAGCAGTTTAAGCAGGTCCGAGCCCCAGCATTTT. Its translation is CASSLSRSEPQHF.

In its sample, this clone was seen a few times. The chain uses TRBV7-8 and TRBJ2-2; perhaps TRBD1 as D (5 bases). V lost 6 bases, J lost 6 bases, and 11 bases lay in between. Germline V gene data show CDR1 as SGHVS and CDR2 as FQNEAQ. The CDR3 length is 13 residues. In DNA form, the CDR3 reads TGTGCCAGCAGGGGCAGGGATCCCGGGGAGCTGTTTTTT. This gives the protein CASRGRDPGELFF.

This rearrangement joins TRBV7-2 to TRBJ2-2, with 7 bases fitting TRBD1. After removal of 5 bases from V and 5 bases from J, the junction contained 8 bases not matched to a gene. CDR3 size: 15 residues. Germline V lookup: CDR1 SGHTA, CDR2 FQGNSA. CDR3 in DNA: TGTGCCAGCAGCGATTACAGGGGCAGTACCGGGGAGCTGTTTTTT. This encodes CASSDYRGSTGELFF.

V gene TRBV28 combines with J gene TRBJ2-2; 11 bases line up with TRBD2. Germline lookup yields CDR1 MDHEN and CDR2 SYDVKM. J gave up 5 bases and V 4 bases, and 6 bases lay outside the gene matches. The CDR3 is made up of 16 amino acids. The CDR3 is CASSSPTSGTTGELFF. DNA for the CDR3: TGTGCCAGCAGTTCGCCGACTAGCGGGACGACCGGGGAGCTGTTTTTT.

V is TRBV6-5 and J is TRBJ2-7, with 7 bases aligning to TRBD2. V lost 8 bases to trimming and J lost 2 bases; unmatched junction nucleotides: 9. The CDR3 totals 14 residues. Germline CDR1 MNHEY, CDR2 SVGAGI. CDR3 loop: CASGYIGLAYEQYF. The CDR3 DNA is TGTGCCAGCGGCTACATTGGACTAGCCTACGAGCAGTACTTC.

This rearrangement joins TRBV10-3 to TRBJ2-5; 14 bases fit TRBD2. V gave up 6 bases and J gave up 4 bases; unmatched junction bases: 4. The CDR3 is 15 amino acids. The germline gives CDR1 ENHRY, CDR2 SYGVKD. DNA for the CDR3: TGTGCCATCAGGGAGGGGACTAGCGGGAGAGAGACCCAGTACTTC. Translating it yields CAIREGTSGRETQYF.

This clone was recorded only once. This chain connects TRBV7-9 to TRBJ2-7; 7 bases line up with TRBD1. Trimming took 0 bases from V and 2 from J; bases not matched to a gene: 4. The CDR3 runs 15 residues. The V gene's germline CDR1 is SEHNR and CDR2 FQNEAQ (reference sequence). The CDR3 region has the DNA TGTGCCAGCAGCTTAGCTCTTGGGACAGCCTACGAGCAGTACTTC. This codes for CASSLALGTAYEQYF.

Written as DNA, the CDR3 is TGTGCCAGCAGCTTATATGGGGGGAAGCGGGATGTGGGGACCCAGTACTTC. Its protein is CASSLYGGKRDVGTQYF. V is TRBV11-3 and J is TRBJ2-5, with 7 positions matching TRBD2. V gave up 2 bases and J gave up 7 bases; unmatched junction bases: 16. Per germline, CDR1 SGHNT and CDR2 YENEEA. The CDR3 totals 17 residues.

This chain uses TRBV2 with TRBJ2-1, with D perhaps TRBD2 (7 bases). Trimming stripped 6 bases from V and 4 bases from J, with 19 bases between. The CDR3 sequence is 16 residues long. Germline V CDR1 and CDR2: SNHLY, FYNNEI. In DNA, the CDR3 is TGTGCCAGCAGGCGGTGGAGGGGAGGGACATACAATGAGCAGTTCTTC. This gives the protein CASRRWRGGTYNEQFF.

The CDR3 loop reads CASSILWQGVQPQHF. DNA of the CDR3: TGTGCCAGTAGTATATTATGGCAGGGCGTTCAGCCCCAGCATTTT. This sequence joins TRBV19 and TRBJ1-5, with D possibly being TRBD1 (5 bases). V shed 2 bases and J shed 6 bases, with 14 bases lying between them. Germline values: CDR1 LNHDA, CDR2 SQIVND (reference sequence). The CDR3 runs 15 residues.

The chain joins TRBV5-1 to TRBJ1-2; 9 positions agree with TRBD1. The J segment lost 3 bases and the V segment lost 5 bases, leaving 11 bases of the junction unmatched. The CDR3 sequence is 16 residues long. Germline V gene sequence: CDR1 SGHRS, CDR2 YFSETQ. The DNA for the CDR3 is TGCGCCAGCAGTTCTGGACAGGGGCATTCATACTATGGCTACACCTTC. It yields the protein CASSSGQGHSYYGYTF.

This clone has only one observation. The V and J genes are TRBV12-3 or TRBV12-4 and TRBJ2-7; 8 positions match TRBD2. Trimming took 3 bases from V and 3 from J; bases not matched to a gene: 1. The CDR3 is 13 amino acids. CDR3 nucleotides: TGTGCCAGCAGTTTTCGGGGGGGCTACGAGCAGTACTTC. It encodes CASSFRGGYEQYF.

Regarding this clone: This sample also contains other DNA sequences that code for the same CDR3. V gene TRBV18 combines with J gene TRBJ2-7; TRBD1 agrees at 7 bases. The J segment lost 1 base and the V segment lost 3 bases, leaving 0 bases of the junction unmatched. The CDR3 extends over 13 amino acids. Germline V gene data show CDR1 as KGHSH and CDR2 as LQKENI. CDR3 DNA sequence: TGTGCCAGCTCACCGGGACAGTCCTACGAGCAGTACTTC. As protein: CASSPGQSYEQYF.